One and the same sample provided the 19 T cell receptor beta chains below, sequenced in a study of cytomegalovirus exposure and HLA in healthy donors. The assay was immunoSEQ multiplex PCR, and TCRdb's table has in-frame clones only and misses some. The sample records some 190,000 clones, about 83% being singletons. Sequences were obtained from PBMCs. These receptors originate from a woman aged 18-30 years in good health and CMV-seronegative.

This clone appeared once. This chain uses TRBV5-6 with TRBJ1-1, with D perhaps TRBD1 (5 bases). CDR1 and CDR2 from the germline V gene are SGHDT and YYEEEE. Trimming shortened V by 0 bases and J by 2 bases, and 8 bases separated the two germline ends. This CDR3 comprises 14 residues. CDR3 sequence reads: CASSLVRANTEAFF. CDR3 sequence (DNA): TGTGCCAGCAGCTTGGTCAGGGCCAACACTGAAGCTTTCTTT. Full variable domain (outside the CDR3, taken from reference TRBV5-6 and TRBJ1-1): DAGVTQSPTHLIKTRGQQVTLRCSPKSGHDTVSWYQQALGQGPQFIFQYYEEEERQRGNFPDRFSGHQFPNYSSELNVNALLLGDSALYLCASSLVRANTEAFFGQGTRLTVV.

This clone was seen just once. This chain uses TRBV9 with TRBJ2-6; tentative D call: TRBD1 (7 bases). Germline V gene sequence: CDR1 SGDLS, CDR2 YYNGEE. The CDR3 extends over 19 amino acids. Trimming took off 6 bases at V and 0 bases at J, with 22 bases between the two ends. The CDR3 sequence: CASKHEQGWRVSGANVLTF. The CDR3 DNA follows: TGTGCCAGCAAGCATGAACAGGGGTGGAGGGTCTCTGGGGCCAACGTCCTGACTTTC.

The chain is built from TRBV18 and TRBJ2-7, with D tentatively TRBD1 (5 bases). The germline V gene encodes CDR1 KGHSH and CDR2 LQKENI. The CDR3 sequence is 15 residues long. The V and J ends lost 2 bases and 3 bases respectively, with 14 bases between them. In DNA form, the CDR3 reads TGTGCCAGCTCACCAGGGGCAGGGAACAGCTACGAGCAGTACTTC. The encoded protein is CASSPGAGNSYEQYF. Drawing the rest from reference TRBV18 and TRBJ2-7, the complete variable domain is NAGVMQNPRHLVRRRGQEARLRCSPMKGHSHVYWYRQLPEEGLKFMVYLQKENIIDESGMPKERFSAEFPKEGPSILRIQQVVRGDSAAYFCASSPGAGNSYEQYFGPGTRLTVT.

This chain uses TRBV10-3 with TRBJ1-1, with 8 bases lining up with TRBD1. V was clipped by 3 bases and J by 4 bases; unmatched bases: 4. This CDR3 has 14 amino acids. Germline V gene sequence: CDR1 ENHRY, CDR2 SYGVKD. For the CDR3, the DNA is TGTGCCATCAGTGAAGGGACAGGATTCACTGAAGCTTTCTTT. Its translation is CAISEGTGFTEAFF.

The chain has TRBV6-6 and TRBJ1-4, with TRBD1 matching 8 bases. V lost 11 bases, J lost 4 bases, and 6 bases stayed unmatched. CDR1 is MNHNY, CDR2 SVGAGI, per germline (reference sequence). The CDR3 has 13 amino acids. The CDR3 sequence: CAGQTGVNEKLFF. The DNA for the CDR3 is TGTGCCGGTCAGACAGGGGTTAATGAAAAACTGTTTTTT.

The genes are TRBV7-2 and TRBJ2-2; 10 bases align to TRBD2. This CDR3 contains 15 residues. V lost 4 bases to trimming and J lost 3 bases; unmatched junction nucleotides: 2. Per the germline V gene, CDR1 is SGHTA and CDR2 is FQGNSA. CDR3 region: CASSSGLAHTGELFF. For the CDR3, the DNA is TGTGCCAGCAGCTCGGGACTAGCGCACACCGGGGAGCTGTTTTTT.

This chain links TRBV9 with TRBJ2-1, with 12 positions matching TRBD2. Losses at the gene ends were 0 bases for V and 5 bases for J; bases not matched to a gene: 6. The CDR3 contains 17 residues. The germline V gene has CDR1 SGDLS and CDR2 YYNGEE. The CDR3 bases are TGTGCCAGCAGCGTAGGGCTGAGGACTAGCGGGGACAATGAGCAGTTCTTC. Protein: CASSVGLRTSGDNEQFF.

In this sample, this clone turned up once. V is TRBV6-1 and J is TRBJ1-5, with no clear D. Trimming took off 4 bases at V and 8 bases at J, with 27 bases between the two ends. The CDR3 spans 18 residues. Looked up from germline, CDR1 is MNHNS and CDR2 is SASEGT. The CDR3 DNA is TGTGCCAGCAGTGGAGGCCAGAATTGGCAAGCCGACCTGGAGCCCCAGCATTTT. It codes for CASSGGQNWQADLEPQHF.

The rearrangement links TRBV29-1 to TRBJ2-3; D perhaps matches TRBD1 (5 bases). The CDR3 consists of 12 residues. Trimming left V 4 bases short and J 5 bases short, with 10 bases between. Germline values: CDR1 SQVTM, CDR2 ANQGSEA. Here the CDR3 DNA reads TGCAGCGTTGCCAGGGTAGGAGATACGCAGTATTTT. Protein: CSVARVGDTQYF.

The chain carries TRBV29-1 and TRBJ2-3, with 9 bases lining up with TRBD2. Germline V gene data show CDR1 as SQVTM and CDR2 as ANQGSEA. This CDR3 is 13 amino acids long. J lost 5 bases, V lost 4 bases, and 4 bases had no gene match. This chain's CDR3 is CSVGGRVRDTQYF. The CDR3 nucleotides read TGCAGCGTTGGCGGGAGGGTACGAGATACGCAGTATTTT.

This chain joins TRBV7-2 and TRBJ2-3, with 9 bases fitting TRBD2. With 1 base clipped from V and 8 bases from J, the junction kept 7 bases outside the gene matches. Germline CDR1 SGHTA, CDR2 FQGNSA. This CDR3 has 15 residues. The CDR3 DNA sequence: TGTGCCAGCAGCTTAGTTGCGGGGGGGCTGGGTACGCAGTATTTT. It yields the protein CASSLVAGGLGTQYF.

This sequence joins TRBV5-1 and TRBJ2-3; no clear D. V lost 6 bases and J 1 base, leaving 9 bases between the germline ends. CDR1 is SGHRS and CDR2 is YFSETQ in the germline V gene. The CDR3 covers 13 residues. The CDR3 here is CASTLRGTDTQYF. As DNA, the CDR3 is TGCGCCAGCACCCTCCGGGGCACAGATACGCAGTATTTT.

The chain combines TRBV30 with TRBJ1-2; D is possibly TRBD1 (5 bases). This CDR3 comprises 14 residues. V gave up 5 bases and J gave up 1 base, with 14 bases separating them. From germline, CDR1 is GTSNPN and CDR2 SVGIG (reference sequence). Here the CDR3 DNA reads TGTGCCTGGGACGGGGGACGGATTAACTATGGCTACACCTTC. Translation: CAWDGGRINYGYTF.

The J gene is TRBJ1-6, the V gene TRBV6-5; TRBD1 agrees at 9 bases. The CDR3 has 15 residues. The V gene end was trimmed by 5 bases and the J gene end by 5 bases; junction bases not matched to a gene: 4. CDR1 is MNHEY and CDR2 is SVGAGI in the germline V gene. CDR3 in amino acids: CASSIQGADNSPLHF. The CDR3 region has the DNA TGTGCCAGCAGTATACAGGGGGCGGATAATTCACCCCTCCACTTT.

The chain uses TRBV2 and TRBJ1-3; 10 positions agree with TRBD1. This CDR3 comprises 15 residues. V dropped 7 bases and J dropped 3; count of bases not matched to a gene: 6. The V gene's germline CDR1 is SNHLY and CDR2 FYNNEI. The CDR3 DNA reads TGTGCCAGCACCAGACAGGGGGCAGGTGGAAACACCATATATTTT. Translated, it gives CASTRQGAGGNTIYF.

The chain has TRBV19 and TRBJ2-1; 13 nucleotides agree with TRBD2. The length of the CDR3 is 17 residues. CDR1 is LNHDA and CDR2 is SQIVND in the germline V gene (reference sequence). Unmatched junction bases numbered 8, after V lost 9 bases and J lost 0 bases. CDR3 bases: TGTGCCAGCATGGGGACTAGCGGGACCTTCTCCTACAATGAGCAGTTCTTC. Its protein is CASMGTSGTFSYNEQFF.

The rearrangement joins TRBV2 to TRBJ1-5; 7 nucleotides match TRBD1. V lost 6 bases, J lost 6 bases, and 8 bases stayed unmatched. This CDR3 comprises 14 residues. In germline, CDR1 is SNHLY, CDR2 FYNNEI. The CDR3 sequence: CASSPTGRSQPQHF. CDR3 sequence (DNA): TGTGCCAGCAGCCCGACAGGGCGGTCTCAGCCCCAGCATTTT.

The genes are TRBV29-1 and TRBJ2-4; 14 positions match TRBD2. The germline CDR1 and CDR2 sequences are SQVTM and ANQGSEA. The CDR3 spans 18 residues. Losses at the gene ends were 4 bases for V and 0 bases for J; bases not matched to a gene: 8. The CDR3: CSVGGGLAGELAKNIQYF. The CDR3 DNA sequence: TGCAGCGTTGGGGGGGGACTAGCGGGAGAACTAGCCAAAAACATTCAGTACTTC. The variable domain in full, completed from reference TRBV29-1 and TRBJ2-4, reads SAVISQKPSRDICQRGTSLTIQCQVDSQVTMMFWYRQQPGQSLTLIATANQGSEATYESGFVIDKFPISRPNLTFSTLTVSNMSPEDSSIYLCSVGGGLAGELAKNIQYFGAGTRLSVL.

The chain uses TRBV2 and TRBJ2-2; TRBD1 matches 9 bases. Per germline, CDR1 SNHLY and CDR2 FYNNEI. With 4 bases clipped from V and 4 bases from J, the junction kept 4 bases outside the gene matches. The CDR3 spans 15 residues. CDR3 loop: CASSAGTGTTGELFF. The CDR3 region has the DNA TGTGCCAGCAGTGCCGGGACAGGGACCACCGGGGAGCTGTTTTTT.